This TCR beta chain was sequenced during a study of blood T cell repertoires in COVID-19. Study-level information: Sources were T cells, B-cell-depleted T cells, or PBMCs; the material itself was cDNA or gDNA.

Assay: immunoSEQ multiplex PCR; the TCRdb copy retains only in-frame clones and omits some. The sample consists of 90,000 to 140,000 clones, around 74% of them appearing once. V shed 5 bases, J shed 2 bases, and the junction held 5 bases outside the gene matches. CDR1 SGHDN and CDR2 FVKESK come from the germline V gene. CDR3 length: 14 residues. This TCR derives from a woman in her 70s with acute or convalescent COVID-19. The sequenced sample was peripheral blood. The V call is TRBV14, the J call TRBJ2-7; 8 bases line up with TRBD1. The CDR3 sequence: CASSTGQGAYEQYF. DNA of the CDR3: TGTGCCAGCAGCACTGGACAGGGAGCCTACGAGCAGTACTTC.